A single sample gave rise to the 2 T cell receptor beta chains below, sequenced in a study of blood T cell repertoires in COVID-19. Data came from immunoSEQ multiplex PCR; TCRdb stores just in-frame clones and leaves some out. The data contain about 160,000 clones, just under 90% of them seen just once; the ten biggest clones take up under 13%. The specimen was peripheral blood. Every receptor here comes from a woman aged 70-85 years with COVID-19, enrolled during active disease.

The chain couples TRBV19 to TRBJ2-4; possibly TRBD2 for D (5 bases). Germline CDR1 is LNHDA and CDR2 is SQIVND (reference sequence). The CDR3 runs 17 residues. Trimming shortened V by 3 bases and J by 5 bases, and 20 bases separated the two germline ends. CDR3 sequence reads: CASSISSDDTSQNIQYF. Here the CDR3 DNA reads TGTGCCAGTAGTATTTCCTCGGATGACACTAGTCAAAACATTCAGTACTTC.

V is TRBV10-3 and J is TRBJ2-1; 8 bases are a match to TRBD2. The CDR3 sequence is 15 residues long. Unmatched junction bases numbered 6, after V lost 0 bases and J lost 8 bases. The V gene's germline CDR1 is ENHRY and CDR2 SYGVKD. The DNA of the CDR3 is TGTGCCATCAGTGAGTCAGCGGGGGCCCCCCATGAGCAGTTCTTC. Translation: CAISESAGAPHEQFF.